This entry lists 24 T cell receptor beta chains sequenced from one sample in a study of human T cells and chemical hapten exposure. This sample's time point: pre-sensitization, week 0. The sample's treatment: therapeutic diphenylcyclopropenone sensitization with weekly scalp DPC. TCRdb analysed the RACE reads with MiXCR anew, one entry per CDR3 protein. The sample lists 250,000 or so distinct CDR3 sequences; approximately 7.5% were seen once. The sample consisted of whole blood, taken in connection with sensitization to the hapten diphenylcyclopropenone (DPC). These receptors all come from a man aged 18 to 29 with alopecia areata. Some clones in this sample may be carry-over from other donors' samples.

This chain connects TRBV11-1 to TRBJ2-1, with D tentatively TRBD2 (5 bases). CDR3 size: 14 residues. The V and J ends lost 2 bases and 5 bases respectively, with 10 bases between them. Germline V gene lookup returns CDR1 SGHAT and CDR2 FQDESV (reference sequence). The CDR3 bases are TGTGCCAGCAGCTTATTGGACTGGGACAATGAGCAGTTCTTC. Encoded protein: CASSLLDWDNEQFF.

The gene calls are TRBV27 and TRBJ2-7; TRBD1 might be the D (6 bases). V gave up 3 bases and J gave up 0 bases, with 15 bases separating them. The CDR3 spans 16 residues. The germline V gene encodes CDR1 MNHEY and CDR2 SMNVEV (reference sequence). This CDR3 is CASSFRQALSSYEQYV. In DNA, the CDR3 is TGTGCCAGCAGTTTTAGACAGGCCCTGAGCTCCTACGAGCAGTACGTC.

This clonotype was seen more than once but under ten times. This sequence joins TRBV11-2 and TRBJ2-3; 7 bases are shared with TRBD2. Trimming cost V 5 bases and J 1 base; bases outside gene matches: 6. Germline assignment: CDR1 SGHAT and CDR2 FQNNGV. This CDR3 has 15 amino acids. The CDR3 coding sequence is TGTGCCAGCAGCCAGTGGGGGAGGGGCACAGATACGCAGTATTTT. It yields the protein CASSQWGRGTDTQYF.

CDR3 residues: CASSSGAGELFF. The CDR3 nucleotides are TGTGCCAGCAGTTCAGGGGCCGGGGAGCTGTTTTTT. This chain connects TRBV12-3 or TRBV12-4 to TRBJ2-2; tentatively, D is TRBD1 (6 bases). The CDR3 runs 12 residues. V lost 4 bases to trimming and J lost 6 bases, with 6 bases between them.

This rearrangement joins TRBV11-2 to TRBJ2-1; tentative D call: TRBD2 (6 bases). Trimming took off 4 bases at V and 9 bases at J, with 16 bases between the two ends. The CDR3 is 14 amino acids. Germline V CDR1 and CDR2: SGHAT, FQNNGV. This chain's CDR3 is CASSSQDGSGEQFF. The CDR3, as DNA: TGTGCCAGCAGCTCGCAGGACGGGAGCGGTGAGCAGTTCTTC.

J is TRBJ1-4 and V is TRBV6-5; 7 bases align to TRBD1. CDR1 is MNHEY and CDR2 is SVGAGI in the germline V gene. The CDR3 is 16 residues long. V lost 2 bases, J lost 8 bases, and 11 bases stayed unmatched. The CDR3 protein is CASSYGLNRGKEKLFF. CDR3 DNA sequence: TGTGCCAGCAGTTACGGCCTGAACAGGGGAAAAGAAAAACTGTTTTTT.

This clonotype showed up just a few times. This chain links TRBV7-9 with TRBJ2-4; 10 positions agree with TRBD2. CDR1 SEHNR and CDR2 FQNEAQ come from the germline V gene (reference sequence). The CDR3 totals 20 residues. V shed 3 bases, J shed 0 bases, and the junction held 14 bases outside the gene matches. The CDR3 bases are TGTGCCAGCAGCTTCTTCGGACTAGCGGAGACAGGAGTAGCCAAAAACATTCAGTACTTC. It translates to CASSFFGLAETGVAKNIQYF.

This chain links TRBV12-3 or TRBV12-4 with TRBJ2-1; D possibly matches TRBD1 or TRBD2 (6 bases each). Trimming removed 5 bases at V and 6 bases at J, with 20 bases between. There are 16 residues in the CDR3. CDR3 loop: CASSAPRGVLFNEQFF. The CDR3 region has the DNA TGTGCCAGCAGTGCGCCGAGGGGGGTTTTATTCAATGAGCAGTTCTTC.

CDR3 sequence (DNA): TGCGCCAGCAGCCAAGATTGGGGGGGCCACTCCTATAATTCACCCCTCCACTTT. Amino acids: CASSQDWGGHSYNSPLHF. J is TRBJ1-6 and V is TRBV4-3; D is perhaps TRBD1 (6 bases). V was trimmed by 0 bases and J by 0 bases, leaving 12 bases between them. Germline V lookup: CDR1 LGHNA, CDR2 YSLEER. The CDR3 loop spans 18 amino acids.

The rearrangement uses TRBV4-1 and TRBJ2-1; D may match TRBD1 or TRBD2 (6 bases each). Looked up from germline, CDR1 is MGHRA and CDR2 is YSYEKL. The CDR3 runs to 17 residues. Between the trimmed V and J ends, which lost 4 bases and 0 bases, there was a span of 16 bases. The CDR3 DNA reads as TGCGCCAGCAGCCCCGAATGGGGGGCGAGCTCCTACAATGAGCAGTTCTTC. Residues: CASSPEWGASSYNEQFF.

The V and J genes are TRBV7-9 and TRBJ2-1; tentative D call: TRBD1 (6 bases). Trimming shortened V by 5 bases and J by 1 base, and 12 bases separated the two germline ends. The CDR3 is made up of 15 amino acids. Germline loops: CDR1 SEHNR, CDR2 FQNEAQ (reference sequence). The CDR3 DNA reads as TGTGCCAGCAGCGACCGGGACATATCCTACAATGAGCAGTTCTTC. Residues: CASSDRDISYNEQFF. Full variable domain (remainder filled in from reference TRBV7-9 and TRBJ2-1): DTGVSQNPRHKITKRGQNVTFRCDPISEHNRLYWYRQTLGQGPEFLTYFQNEAQLEKSRLLSDRFSAERPKGSFSTLEIQRTEQGDSAMYLCASSDRDISYNEQFFGPGTRLTVL.

This clonotype was picked up many times. This chain links TRBV29-1 with TRBJ2-1, with a weak D call TRBD1 (6 bases). Germline V gene sequence: CDR1 SQVTM, CDR2 ANQGSEA. This CDR3 contains 13 residues. Trimming removed 5 bases from V and 9 bases from J, with 17 bases in between. DNA for the CDR3: TGCAGCGTTCGCCCGACAGGCTATCTTGAGCAGTTCTTC. Translating it yields CSVRPTGYLEQFF.

The chain employs TRBV7-2 and TRBJ2-5; 7 nucleotides align to TRBD1. The trim removed 5 bases at V and 8 bases at J, leaving 14 bases unmatched. The CDR3 covers 15 residues. CDR1 is SGHTA, CDR2 FQGNSA, per germline. CDR3 residues: CASSTRTGRMITQYF. The CDR3 DNA follows: TGTGCCAGCAGCACCCGGACAGGACGTATGATTACCCAGTACTTC.

This clonotype was seen a handful of times. The chain combines TRBV2 with TRBJ1-2, with D possibly matching TRBD1 (6 bases). Germline V gene sequence: CDR1 SNHLY, CDR2 FYNNEI. Deletions cut 4 bases from V and 7 bases from J, with 7 bases between. CDR3 length equals 11 residues. This CDR3 is CASSVTGGYTF. In DNA, the CDR3 is TGTGCCAGCAGTGTGACAGGTGGCTACACCTTC. Full variable domain (rest looked up from reference TRBV2 and TRBJ1-2): EPEVTQTPSHQVTQMGQEVILRCVPISNHLYFYWYRQILGQKVEFLVSFYNNEISEKSEIFDDQFSVERPDGSNFTLKIRSTKLEDSAMYFCASSVTGGYTFGSGTRLTVV.

There are a few counts of this clonotype. Written as DNA, the CDR3 is TGTGCCAGCAGTTACGTCGGCGGCAGCTCCTACGAGCAGTACTTC. This encodes CASSYVGGSSYEQYF. The rearrangement links TRBV6-2 or TRBV6-3 to TRBJ2-7; D is unclear. The V and J ends lost 2 bases and 0 bases respectively, with 11 bases between them. The CDR3 contains 15 residues. Germline V gene lookup returns CDR1 MNHEY and CDR2 SVGEGT.

This clonotype was seen more than once but under ten times. The CDR3: CASSRSLQETQYF. In DNA, the CDR3 is TGTGCCAGTTCGAGGAGCCTCCAAGAGACCCAGTACTTC. The chain links TRBV7-2 to TRBJ2-5; no clear D gene. CDR3 length: 13 amino acids. Looked up from germline, CDR1 is SGHTA and CDR2 is FQGNSA. V gave up 9 bases and J gave up 1 base, with 12 bases separating them.

The rearrangement joins TRBV5-1 to TRBJ1-1; D possibly corresponds to TRBD1 (5 bases). The germline V gene encodes CDR1 SGHRS and CDR2 YFSETQ. The V gene lost 5 bases and the J gene lost 1 base, with 15 bases spanning the gap. The CDR3 covers 15 residues. The chain's CDR3 is CASSSNRLSNTEAFF. Here the CDR3 DNA reads TGCGCCAGCAGTTCCAACAGGCTGTCGAACACTGAAGCTTTCTTT.

This clonotype has only a few counts. The V and J genes are TRBV20-1 and TRBJ2-5; 11 bases are a match to TRBD2. The CDR3 consists of 15 residues. Germline values: CDR1 DFQATT, CDR2 SNEGSKA (reference sequence). V shed 6 bases, J shed 1 base, and the junction held 7 bases outside the gene matches. The CDR3 sequence is CSAYLTSGGQETQYF. The CDR3 bases are TGCAGTGCCTACCTTACTAGCGGGGGCCAAGAGACCCAGTACTTC.

This clonotype was observed a few times. The rearrangement joins TRBV18 to TRBJ1-4; D is unclear. V dropped 4 bases and J dropped 7 bases, with 10 bases sitting between them. Germline lookup yields CDR1 KGHSH and CDR2 LQKENI. This CDR3 region has 13 residues. CDR3 loop: CASSHAPFEKLFF. The DNA of the CDR3 is TGTGCCAGCTCACACGCCCCTTTTGAAAAACTGTTTTTT.

CDR3 nucleotides: TGTGCCAGCAGTGTGGGCAGAGAGACCCAGTACTTC. Translation: CASSVGRETQYF. V usage is TRBV2 and J usage is TRBJ2-5, with no clear D. Looked up from germline, CDR1 is SNHLY and CDR2 is FYNNEI. This CDR3 has 12 amino acids. V dropped 4 bases and J dropped 4 bases, with 7 bases sitting between them. Together with reference TRBV2 and TRBJ2-5, the CDR3 gives the full variable domain: EPEVTQTPSHQVTQMGQEVILRCVPISNHLYFYWYRQILGQKVEFLVSFYNNEISEKSEIFDDQFSVERPDGSNFTLKIRSTKLEDSAMYFCASSVGRETQYFGPGTRLLVL.

This sequence joins TRBV2 and TRBJ2-3; 8 bases are a match to TRBD2. This CDR3 has 14 residues. J was trimmed by 2 bases and V by 9 bases; bases with no gene match: 7. Looked up from germline, CDR1 is SNHLY and CDR2 is FYNNEI. The CDR3 loop reads CARTGLDNTDTQYF. CDR3 bases: TGTGCCAGGACGGGACTAGACAACACAGATACGCAGTATTTT.

The chain recombines TRBV10-3 with TRBJ1-1, with TRBD1 matching over 9 bases. Germline CDR1 and CDR2: ENHRY and SYGVKD. V was clipped by 10 bases and J by 2 bases; unmatched bases: 11. This CDR3 comprises 15 residues. The CDR3 DNA is TGTGCCACAGTCCCGGGACAGGGAACAAACACTGAAGCTTTCTTT. This translates into CATVPGQGTNTEAFF.

The gene calls are TRBV12-3 or TRBV12-4 and TRBJ2-1, with D hard to call. The CDR3 is made up of 13 amino acids. With 6 bases removed from V and 6 bases from J, the gap between germline ends came to 12 bases. CDR3 protein: CASRAKWGNEQFF. In DNA form, the CDR3 reads TGTGCCAGCAGAGCCAAGTGGGGCAATGAGCAGTTCTTC.

This clonotype has a handful of counts. V and J are TRBV6-5 and TRBJ1-2; D is ambiguous. From germline, CDR1 is MNHEY and CDR2 SVGAGI. V was cut by 4 bases and J by 10 bases, with 10 bases left in between. This CDR3 has 11 amino acids. CDR3 protein: CASSSRTAYTF. DNA for the CDR3: TGTGCCAGCAGTTCTAGGACGGCCTACACCTTC.